This T cell receptor (beta chain) was sequenced in a study of beta chain features in type 1 diabetes. Study at large: Cell yields, gender and age were similar in healthy donors and patients. General study points: Equally in patients and controls, PCR might preferentially amplify shorter templates.

Germline values: CDR1 GTSNPN, CDR2 SVGIG (reference sequence). V shed 5 bases, J shed 5 bases, and the junction held 5 bases outside the gene matches. This CDR3 region has 12 residues. The investigators reverse transcribed all of the isolated RNA, so they sequenced expressed TCRB transcripts. About 4 million reads was the average for naive, central memory and regulatory T cell samples. Profiled with immunoSEQ multiplex PCR; TCRdb holds only in-frame clones, not every one. Among about 450,000 clones listed, around 10% were seen once. This clone was observed a few times. What it recognizes is unknown. The chain is built from TRBV30 and TRBJ2-7, with 8 bases matching TRBD2. The receptor comes from a woman aged 18-35 years in good health. The sequencing input was naive CD4+ T cells from blood. This chain's CDR3 is CAWGLAGDEQYF. The CDR3 DNA follows: TGTGCCTGGGGACTAGCCGGCGACGAGCAGTACTTC.